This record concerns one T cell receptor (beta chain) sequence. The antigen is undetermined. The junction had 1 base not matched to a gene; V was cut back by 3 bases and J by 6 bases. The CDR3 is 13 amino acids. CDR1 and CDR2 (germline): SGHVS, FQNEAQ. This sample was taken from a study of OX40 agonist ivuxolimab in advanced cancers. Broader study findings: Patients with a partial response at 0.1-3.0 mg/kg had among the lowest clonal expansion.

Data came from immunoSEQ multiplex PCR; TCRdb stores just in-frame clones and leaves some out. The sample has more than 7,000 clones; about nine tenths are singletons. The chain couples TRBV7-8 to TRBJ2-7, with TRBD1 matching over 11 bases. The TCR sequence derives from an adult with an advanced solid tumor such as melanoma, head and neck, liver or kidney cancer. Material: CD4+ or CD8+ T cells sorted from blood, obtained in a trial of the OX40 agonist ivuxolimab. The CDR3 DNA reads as TGTGCCAGCAGCTTGGGACAGGGGGGCGAGCAGTACTTC. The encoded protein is CASSLGQGGEQYF.